The 27 T cell receptor beta chains reported below all come from one sample, sequenced in a study of blood T cell repertoires in COVID-19. Data came from immunoSEQ multiplex PCR; TCRdb stores just in-frame clones and leaves some out. There are 95,000 to 120,000 clones in the sample; around 84% occur only once, and approximately 8.1% lies in the top ten. The sample taken for sequencing was peripheral blood. These receptor sequences come from a woman in her 40s with acute or convalescent COVID-19.

V usage is TRBV2 and J usage is TRBJ1-2; no clear D. This CDR3 is built from 16 residues. Trimming removed 4 bases at V and 1 base at J, with 16 bases between. Germline loops: CDR1 SNHLY, CDR2 FYNNEI. CDR3 in amino acids: CASSAVPGLVNYGYTF. The DNA for the CDR3 is TGTGCCAGCAGTGCCGTTCCCGGACTTGTTAACTATGGCTACACCTTC.

The chain employs TRBV3-1 (or the pseudogene TRBV3-2) and TRBJ2-1; 11 positions agree with TRBD2. Germline CDR1 reads LGHDT; CDR2 reads YNNKEL (reference sequence). The CDR3 has 14 residues. The ends lost 9 bases at V and 5 bases at J; junction bases unmatched: 6. The CDR3 DNA is TGTGCCAGTCACCTAGCGGGGGGTAACAATGAGCAGTTCTTC. Translated: CASHLAGGNNEQFF.

The chain links TRBV5-1 to TRBJ1-6; 7 positions match TRBD1. Germline V gives CDR1 SGHRS, CDR2 YFSETQ. This CDR3 region has 13 residues. V trimming: 8 bases; J trimming: 7 bases; junction bases outside the gene matches: 6. Here the CDR3 DNA reads TGCGCCAGGACCGACAGGGAAAATTCACCCCTCCACTTT. This translates into CARTDRENSPLHF.

J is TRBJ2-5 and V is TRBV7-2; tentatively, D is TRBD2 (5 bases). The V gene lost 0 bases and the J gene lost 5 bases, with 13 bases spanning the gap. The germline CDR1 and CDR2 sequences are SGHTA and FQGNSA. The CDR3 covers 15 residues. The CDR3 region is CASSLASVSGETQYF. CDR3 coding DNA: TGTGCCAGCAGCTTAGCCAGTGTCTCGGGGGAGACCCAGTACTTC.

The chain employs TRBV13 and TRBJ1-1, with a tentative D call TRBD1 (5 bases). Germline V gives CDR1 PRHDT, CDR2 FYEKMQ (reference sequence). Trimming stripped 5 bases from V and 0 bases from J, with 13 bases between. CDR3 length: 15 residues. CDR3 nucleotide sequence: TGTGCCAGCAGCGTGACAGTTACCCTGAACACTGAAGCTTTCTTT. It codes for CASSVTVTLNTEAFF.

This chain connects TRBV5-1 to TRBJ2-1, with TRBD2 as a possible D gene (5 bases). The V gene's germline CDR1 is SGHRS and CDR2 YFSETQ. V was shortened by 0 bases and J by 15 bases, with 13 bases between the two germline ends. The CDR3 is 12 amino acids. The CDR3 is CASSLEEGPRFF. DNA of the CDR3: TGCGCCAGCAGCTTGGAAGAGGGCCCAAGGTTCTTC.

The sample holds a few counts of this clone. The chain combines TRBV6-5 with TRBJ1-5, with D possibly TRBD1 on 6 matching bases. The CDR3 consists of 16 residues. Germline V gene sequence: CDR1 MNHEY, CDR2 SVGAGI. V gave up 2 bases and J gave up 3 bases, with 14 bases separating them. The CDR3 DNA follows: TGTGCCAGCAGTTACGGACAGCCCATCGACAATCAGCCCCAGCATTTT. It specifies CASSYGQPIDNQPQHF.

The CDR3 is CASSEGGQGGSPLHF. The DNA of the CDR3 is TGTGCCAGCAGTGAAGGGGGACAGGGGGGTTCACCCCTCCACTTT. The chain employs TRBV25-1 and TRBJ1-6; 11 nucleotides align to TRBD1. Germline trimming cut 2 bases from V and 9 bases from J; bases unmatched to any gene: 3. Germline V lookup: CDR1 MGHDK, CDR2 SYGVNS. This CDR3 spans 15 amino acids.

The table lists this clone with a few counts. V is TRBV30 and J is TRBJ1-2, with 7 bases matching TRBD1. The CDR3 covers 17 residues. The V gene end was trimmed by 3 bases and the J gene end by 1 base; junction bases not matched to a gene: 14. From germline, CDR1 is GTSNPN and CDR2 SVGIG (reference sequence). Here the CDR3 DNA reads TGTGCCTGGAGCCAGATGTCCGGGACAGTCCTTAACTATGGCTACACCTTC. This encodes CAWSQMSGTVLNYGYTF.

CDR3: CASSAMDRQDNYGYTF. The CDR3, as DNA: TGTGCCAGCAGCGCCATGGATCGACAGGATAACTATGGCTACACCTTC. The V and J genes are TRBV9 and TRBJ1-2, with D possibly being TRBD1 (6 bases). Germline V gives CDR1 SGDLS, CDR2 YYNGEE. V lost 3 bases, J lost 1 base, and 16 bases lay in between. The CDR3 extends over 16 amino acids.

This clone was recorded only once. The chain joins TRBV6-5 to TRBJ1-3, with TRBD1 identical over 7 bases. CDR3 length: 14 amino acids. Germline V gene lookup returns CDR1 MNHEY and CDR2 SVGAGI. V dropped 6 bases and J dropped 2; count of bases not matched to a gene: 4. The CDR3: CASSPDRAGNTIYF. DNA for the CDR3: TGTGCCAGCAGCCCAGACAGGGCTGGAAACACCATATATTTT.

The chain is built from TRBV6-5 and TRBJ1-6; TRBD1 matches 8 bases. The CDR3 is 13 residues long. Per the germline V gene, CDR1 is MNHEY and CDR2 is SVGAGI. J was trimmed by 7 bases and V by 5 bases; bases with no gene match: 1. CDR3 DNA: TGTGCCAGCAGTCGACAGGGGAATTCACCCCTCCACTTT. Its protein is CASSRQGNSPLHF.

The chain has TRBV19 and TRBJ1-3; no reliable D call. Deletions cut 2 bases from V and 0 bases from J, with 14 bases between. The CDR3 is 17 residues long. Germline CDR1 reads LNHDA; CDR2 reads SQIVND (reference sequence). The CDR3 reads CASSISRRSPSGNTIYF. CDR3 DNA: TGTGCCAGTAGTATAAGCCGGCGGAGCCCCTCTGGAAACACCATATATTTT.

The chain carries TRBV6-5 and TRBJ2-7, with D possibly matching TRBD2 (6 bases). V dropped 2 bases and J dropped 7 bases, with 18 bases sitting between them. This CDR3 is 15 amino acids long. Germline-derived CDR1 and CDR2 are MNHEY and SVGAGI. CDR3 sequence (DNA): TGTGCCAGCAGTTACCGGGGTGCGGGGTCCTGGGAGCAGTACTTC. Amino acid sequence: CASSYRGAGSWEQYF.

The table lists this clone with a few counts. The V gene is TRBV5-1, the J gene TRBJ2-7; TRBD1 is a possible D gene (5 bases). The germline V and J ends were trimmed by 10 bases and 5 bases, with 22 bases remaining between them. From germline, CDR1 is SGHRS and CDR2 YFSETQ. The CDR3 loop spans 14 amino acids. This chain's CDR3 is CASKEIRGVHEQYF. In DNA, the CDR3 is TGCGCCTCCAAGGAGATTAGGGGTGTCCACGAGCAGTACTTC.

The chain uses TRBV2 and TRBJ1-5; no clear D gene. V was trimmed by 0 bases and J by 7 bases, leaving 4 bases between them. The CDR3 is made up of 12 amino acids. Germline CDR1 reads SNHLY; CDR2 reads FYNNEI. The CDR3 nucleotides read TGTGCCAGCAGTGAAGCCCCACAGCCCCAGCATTTT. Its protein is CASSEAPQPQHF.

The J gene is TRBJ2-1, the V gene TRBV13, with TRBD2 identical over 13 bases. The germline gives CDR1 PRHDT, CDR2 FYEKMQ (reference sequence). This CDR3 contains 17 residues. Losses at the gene ends were 4 bases for V and 7 bases for J; bases not matched to a gene: 10. CDR3 DNA: TGTGCCAGCAGCTCTTACCGGACTAGCGGGGGAAGGAATGAGCAGTTCTTC. Encoded protein: CASSSYRTSGGRNEQFF. Filled out from reference TRBV13 and TRBJ2-1, the complete variable domain reads AAGVIQSPRHLIKEKRETATLKCYPIPRHDTVYWYQQGPGQDPQFLISFYEKMQSDKGSIPDRFSAQQFSDYHSELNMSSLELGDSALYFCASSSYRTSGGRNEQFFGPGTRLTVL.

The chain combines TRBV6-2 or TRBV6-3 with TRBJ1-2; D may be TRBD1 (5 bases). The ends were cut back, 7 bases at V and 3 bases at J, with 21 bases in the middle. Germline CDR1 is MNHEY and CDR2 is SVGEGT. The CDR3 runs to 16 residues. The CDR3 sequence: CASNPARVGGDYGYTF. The CDR3 DNA follows: TGTGCCAGCAACCCTGCACGAGTCGGGGGGGACTATGGCTACACCTTC.

J is TRBJ1-1 and V is TRBV6-5, with D tentatively TRBD1 (6 bases). The V and J ends lost 7 bases and 5 bases respectively, with 14 bases between them. CDR1 is MNHEY and CDR2 is SVGAGI in the germline V gene. This CDR3 region has 13 residues. CDR3 bases: TGTGCCAGCAACCTACAGGGATGGACTGAAGCTTTCTTT. This translates into CASNLQGWTEAFF.

Here the CDR3 reads CASSLGGAEYGYTF. The CDR3 region has the DNA TGTGCCAGCTCCTTGGGGGGGGCTGAGTATGGCTACACCTTC. The J gene is TRBJ1-2, the V gene TRBV6-6; D possibly corresponds to TRBD1 (6 bases). The length of the CDR3 is 14 residues. V was shortened by 8 bases and J by 5 bases, with 18 bases between the two germline ends. Germline assignment: CDR1 MNHNY and CDR2 SVGAGI (reference sequence).

This chain joins TRBV6-6 and TRBJ1-1; tentative D call: TRBD1 (5 bases). Germline CDR1 reads MNHNY; CDR2 reads SVGAGI (reference sequence). The length of the CDR3 is 15 residues. V lost 3 bases, J lost 2 bases, and 13 bases lay in between. The CDR3 sequence is CASSYRRGTNTEAFF. CDR3 sequence (DNA): TGTGCCAGCAGTTATCGGCGGGGGACCAACACTGAAGCTTTCTTT.

This clone has just one count. The chain joins TRBV15 to TRBJ2-2; 7 bases agree with TRBD2. The CDR3 runs 15 residues. Losses at the gene ends were 0 bases for V and 7 bases for J; bases not matched to a gene: 5. Germline V gives CDR1 LNHNV, CDR2 YYDKDF (reference sequence). The CDR3 DNA is TGTGCCACCAGCAGAGACTCTGGGGGGGGCGGGGAGCTGTTTTTT. This translates into CATSRDSGGGGELFF.

The CDR3 DNA reads as TGTGCCAGCAGAGACGGGGGGTTGGGCTACAATGAGCAGTTCTTC. It encodes CASRDGGLGYNEQFF. The chain has TRBV6-5 and TRBJ2-1, with 7 positions matching TRBD2. Germline values: CDR1 MNHEY, CDR2 SVGAGI. The junction had 8 bases not matched to a gene; V was cut back by 6 bases and J by 3 bases. The CDR3 consists of 15 residues.

This chain joins TRBV5-1 and TRBJ2-6; TRBD1 matches at 7 bases. Unmatched junction bases numbered 7, after V lost 4 bases and J lost 0 bases. CDR3 length: 17 residues. CDR1 SGHRS and CDR2 YFSETQ come from the germline V gene. As DNA, the CDR3 is TGCGCCAGCAGCCCGGGGACAGCCCTCTCTGGGGCCAACGTCCTGACTTTC. Its protein product is CASSPGTALSGANVLTF.

The rearrangement links TRBV7-9 to TRBJ1-6; TRBD1 agrees at 8 bases. The CDR3 extends over 16 amino acids. The J segment lost 2 bases and the V segment lost 5 bases, leaving 5 bases of the junction unmatched. Looked up from germline, CDR1 is SEHNR and CDR2 is FQNEAQ (reference sequence). The CDR3 DNA reads TGTGCCAGCAGCCCGGGGACAGGCGCCTATAATTCACCCCTCCACTTT. This gives the protein CASSPGTGAYNSPLHF.

The rearrangement uses TRBV19 and TRBJ1-5; 10 positions agree with TRBD1. The V gene's germline CDR1 is LNHDA and CDR2 SQIVND (reference sequence). V lost 7 bases to trimming and J lost 2 bases; unmatched junction nucleotides: 5. This CDR3 has 15 amino acids. The CDR3 coding sequence is TGTGCCAGTACTGACAGGGGGCTTGGCAATCAGCCCCAGCATTTT. As protein: CASTDRGLGNQPQHF.

J is TRBJ2-3 and V is TRBV6-6, with a weak D call TRBD2 (7 bases). Germline V gene sequence: CDR1 MNHNY, CDR2 SVGAGI (reference sequence). The CDR3 extends over 16 amino acids. Trimming shortened V by 2 bases and J by 0 bases, and 12 bases separated the two germline ends. The CDR3 sequence: CASSYDRGGSTDTQYF. The DNA for the CDR3 is TGTGCCAGCAGTTACGATAGGGGGGGTAGCACAGATACGCAGTATTTT.